The clone carrying this T cell receptor (beta chain) came up once. The entry originates in a study of cytomegalovirus exposure and HLA in healthy donors. Across the study: An earlier analysis identified 110 million or so unique TCR beta sequences in about 170 million T cells. In an early release, HLA-typed donors contributed approximately 82 million unique TCR sequences.

60 Vbeta and 13 Jbeta primers were used in PCR. Data came from immunoSEQ multiplex PCR; TCRdb stores just in-frame clones and leaves some out. The table shows some 180,000 clones, with approximately 84% occurring only once. CDR3 length: 15 residues. Germline CDR1 MNHEY, CDR2 SVGAGI. V shed 6 bases, J shed 10 bases, and the junction held 12 bases outside the gene matches. The rearrangement joins TRBV6-5 to TRBJ2-1; 10 bases line up with TRBD2. The TCR comes from a girl under 18 in good health and CMV-seropositive. Input material: PBMCs. The CDR3 coding sequence is TGTGCCAGCAGGGGACTGAGCGGGAGGGCCGGCGAGCAGTTCTTC. Translated: CASRGLSGRAGEQFF.